This passage covers 24 T cell receptor beta chains from one sample sequenced in a study of cytomegalovirus exposure and HLA in healthy donors. Use of 60 Vbeta and 13 Jbeta primers characterized the PCR. Assay used: immunoSEQ multiplex PCR; TCRdb lists only in-frame clones, some missing. Of approximately 220,000 clones detected, roughly 80% appear once; the ten largest clones hold approximately 2.9%. Sequencing was carried out using PBMCs. The receptors were gathered from a young man in good health and CMV-seronegative.

This chain uses TRBV18 with TRBJ1-2; D is unclear. CDR3 size: 13 residues. Looked up from germline, CDR1 is KGHSH and CDR2 is LQKENI. V dropped 2 bases and J dropped 8 bases, with 12 bases sitting between them. CDR3 sequence (DNA): TGTGCCAGCTCACCAATCGGGTTCAACGGCTACACCTTC. It translates to CASSPIGFNGYTF. The full variable domain, in which reference TRBV18 and TRBJ1-2 provide the parts outside the CDR3, is NAGVMQNPRHLVRRRGQEARLRCSPMKGHSHVYWYRQLPEEGLKFMVYLQKENIIDESGMPKERFSAEFPKEGPSILRIQQVVRGDSAAYFCASSPIGFNGYTFGSGTRLTVV.

This clone was seen a handful of times. The chain carries TRBV18 and TRBJ1-1, with D perhaps TRBD1 (5 bases). Trimming pared 3 bases from V and 3 bases from J, leaving 8 bases between. CDR3 length equals 13 residues. Per the germline V gene, CDR1 is KGHSH and CDR2 is LQKENI. The DNA for the CDR3 is TGTGCCAGCTCACCTAAAGGGGACACTGAAGCTTTCTTT. Translation: CASSPKGDTEAFF.

The genes are TRBV15 and TRBJ2-7; tentatively, D is TRBD1 (6 bases). CDR3 length: 13 amino acids. Germline CDR1 is LNHNV and CDR2 is YYDKDF (reference sequence). The V end was cut by 5 bases, the J end by 3 bases, with 11 bases between. CDR3 nucleotide sequence: TGTGCCACCAGCTCCCGACAGGACTACGAGCAGTACTTC. The encoded protein is CATSSRQDYEQYF.

The chain is built from TRBV6-5 and TRBJ2-5, with D hard to call. The CDR3 loop spans 12 amino acids. Between the trimmed V and J ends, which lost 5 bases and 3 bases, there was a span of 7 bases. The germline V gene has CDR1 MNHEY and CDR2 SVGAGI. The CDR3 reads CASSVSKETQYF. In DNA form, the CDR3 reads TGTGCCAGCAGTGTATCTAAAGAGACCCAGTACTTC.

J is TRBJ2-1 and V is TRBV10-3; TRBD2 agrees at 11 bases. The length of the CDR3 is 14 residues. Looked up from germline, CDR1 is ENHRY and CDR2 is SYGVKD. The ends lost 8 bases at V and 8 bases at J; junction bases unmatched: 8. The CDR3 coding sequence is TGTGCCATCGCGAGACTAGCGGGGTCGGATGAGCAGTTCTTC. This encodes CAIARLAGSDEQFF.

The rearrangement uses TRBV7-2 and TRBJ1-4, with D perhaps TRBD1 (5 bases). CDR1 and CDR2 from the germline V gene are SGHTA and FQGNSA. With 1 base removed from V and 3 bases from J, the gap between germline ends came to 12 bases. This CDR3 has 16 amino acids. CDR3 protein: CASSLDGGAANEKLFF. The CDR3 bases are TGTGCCAGCAGCTTAGACGGGGGTGCGGCTAATGAAAAACTGTTTTTT.

The table lists this clone with a few counts. The V and J genes are TRBV5-4 and TRBJ1-6; D unclear. The CDR3 totals 12 residues. Trimming removed 2 bases from V and 9 bases from J, with 6 bases in between. Per the germline V gene, CDR1 is SGHNT and CDR2 is YYREEE (reference sequence). The CDR3 spells CASSLASSPLHF. Here the CDR3 DNA reads TGTGCCAGCAGCTTAGCGAGTTCACCCCTCCACTTT. The whole variable domain, filled in from reference TRBV5-4 and TRBJ1-6, reads ETGVTQSPTHLIKTRGQQVTLRCSSQSGHNTVSWYQQALGQGPQFIFQYYREEENGRGNFPPRFSGLQFPNYSSELNVNALELDDSALYLCASSLASSPLHFGNGTRLTVT.

V and J are TRBV10-3 and TRBJ2-1; 10 nucleotides line up with TRBD2. CDR1 is ENHRY, CDR2 SYGVKD, per germline. Trimming removed 2 bases from V and 7 bases from J; junction bases left unmatched: 2. The CDR3 consists of 14 residues. The CDR3 nucleotides are TGTGCCATCAGTGAGAGCGGGGGGGCGAATGAGCAGTTCTTC. It yields the protein CAISESGGANEQFF.

This chain uses TRBV5-1 with TRBJ1-4; 11 bases are shared with TRBD1. The germline gives CDR1 SGHRS, CDR2 YFSETQ. V trimming: 4 bases; J trimming: 5 bases; junction bases outside the gene matches: 1. This CDR3 region has 14 residues. CDR3 region: CASSRTGGNEKLFF. In nucleotides, the CDR3 is TGCGCCAGCAGCCGGACAGGGGGCAATGAAAAACTGTTTTTT.

CDR3 residues: CASRDRGLVEAFF. In nucleotides, the CDR3 is TGTGCCAGCAGGGACAGGGGGCTAGTTGAAGCTTTCTTT. V gene TRBV27 combines with J gene TRBJ1-1; TRBD1 matches 11 bases. This CDR3 region has 13 residues. In germline, CDR1 is MNHEY, CDR2 SMNVEV (reference sequence). Trimming at V came to 6 bases and at J to 7 bases, leaving 4 bases not matched to a gene.

For this clone: One end of the junction does not line up with germline, which may come from a read error. J is TRBJ1-5 and V is TRBV27; D gene uncertain. The CDR3 is 14 amino acids. CDR1 and CDR2 (germline): MNHEY, SMNVEV (reference sequence). For the CDR3, the DNA is TGTGCCAGCAGTTTACTGGGTAGCAGTCAGCCCCAGCATTTT. Amino acids: CASSLLGSSQPQHF.

The table lists this clone with a count of one. The chain joins TRBV10-3 to TRBJ2-7; D perhaps matches TRBD1 (6 bases). Germline-derived CDR1 and CDR2 are ENHRY and SYGVKD. There are 14 residues in the CDR3. V was cut by 3 bases and J by 1 base, with 10 bases left in between. This CDR3 reads CAISDSDRSYEQYF. The CDR3 DNA reads TGTGCCATCAGTGATTCCGACAGGTCCTACGAGCAGTACTTC.

The rearrangement joins TRBV5-1 to TRBJ1-1; tentative D call: TRBD1 (6 bases). The CDR3 consists of 15 residues. Germline CDR1 SGHRS, CDR2 YFSETQ. V was pared by 6 bases and J by 4 bases, with 19 bases between. CDR3 amino acids: CASTVTGAGGTEAFF. The DNA of the CDR3 is TGCGCCAGCACCGTGACGGGGGCGGGGGGCACTGAAGCTTTCTTT. The full variable domain, with the rest looked up from reference TRBV5-1 and TRBJ1-1, is KAGVTQTPRYLIKTRGQQVTLSCSPISGHRSVSWYQQTPGQGLQFLFEYFSETQRNKGNFPGRFSGRQFSNSRSEMNVSTLELGDSALYLCASTVTGAGGTEAFFGQGTRLTVV.

The chain joins TRBV6-1 to TRBJ2-1, with 10 bases that match TRBD2. The CDR3 length is 16 residues. Germline loops: CDR1 MNHNS, CDR2 SASEGT. V was pared by 3 bases and J by 7 bases, with 9 bases of the junction left unmatched. The CDR3 region has the DNA TGTGCCAGCAGTGATCGGGGGCTAGCGGGGGTGAATGAGCAGTTCTTC. As protein: CASSDRGLAGVNEQFF.

The rearrangement links TRBV14 to TRBJ2-5; the match to TRBD2 covers 13 bases. Germline CDR1 SGHDN, CDR2 FVKESK. The J segment lost 5 bases and the V segment lost 3 bases, leaving 6 bases of the junction unmatched. The CDR3 runs to 16 residues. CDR3 DNA: TGTGCCAGCAGCCAGATCGGACTAGCGGGGGTGGAGACCCAGTACTTC. Its translation is CASSQIGLAGVETQYF.

V usage is TRBV6-1 and J usage is TRBJ2-3; 8 positions agree with TRBD1. CDR3 length: 16 amino acids. The V segment lost 3 bases and the J segment 1 base; nucleotides outside the gene matches: 6. Germline V gives CDR1 MNHNS, CDR2 SASEGT. The CDR3: CASSDGDRRGTDTQYF. CDR3 sequence (DNA): TGTGCCAGCAGTGATGGGGACAGGAGGGGCACAGATACGCAGTATTTT.

J is TRBJ2-3 and V is TRBV9, with TRBD1 as a possible D gene (5 bases). V was clipped by 0 bases and J by 1 base, with 12 bases between them. CDR3 length: 16 amino acids. Germline CDR1 is SGDLS and CDR2 is YYNGEE. The CDR3 sequence: CASSVEGVLGTDTQYF. The CDR3, as DNA: TGTGCCAGCAGCGTAGAAGGGGTTTTGGGCACAGATACGCAGTATTTT.

The rearrangement links TRBV27 to TRBJ2-1; D not resolved. The V gene lost 7 bases and the J gene lost 6 bases, with 19 bases spanning the gap. In germline, CDR1 is MNHEY, CDR2 SMNVEV (reference sequence). The CDR3 is 15 residues long. Here the CDR3 DNA reads TGTGCCAGCATCCCAAGTCCCCCGGGTCCCAATGAGCAGTTCTTC. Protein product: CASIPSPPGPNEQFF.

The CDR3 DNA follows: TGTGCCAGCAGTCCCGGACTAGTCCAAGAGACCCAGTACTTC. It codes for CASSPGLVQETQYF. The J gene is TRBJ2-5, the V gene TRBV2; 7 positions agree with TRBD2. This CDR3 has 14 residues. Germline V gene lookup returns CDR1 SNHLY and CDR2 FYNNEI. V shed 5 bases and J 1 base; nucleotides not matched to a gene: 4.

This clone showed up just a few times. The V and J genes are TRBV6-5 and TRBJ1-2; 7 bases fit TRBD1. Germline CDR1 and CDR2: MNHEY and SVGAGI. V trimming: 2 bases; J trimming: 4 bases; junction bases outside the gene matches: 4. The CDR3 sequence is 14 residues long. CDR3 protein: CASSYRGQGYGYTF. The CDR3 coding sequence is TGTGCCAGCAGTTACAGGGGGCAGGGCTATGGCTACACCTTC.

In this sample, this clone turned up once. V is TRBV6-6 and J is TRBJ2-7; a weak D match, TRBD1 (6 bases). CDR1 MNHNY and CDR2 SVGAGI come from the germline V gene (reference sequence). V was pared by 6 bases and J by 3 bases, with 12 bases between. The CDR3 is made up of 13 amino acids. The CDR3 nucleotides read TGTGCCAGCAGATCAGGGGCAAGCTACGAGCAGTACTTC. It yields the protein CASRSGASYEQYF.

The chain uses TRBV2 and TRBJ2-5; D remains unclear. The J call may be incorrect, as the DNA end agrees better with TRBJ2-7. CDR1 and CDR2 (germline): SNHLY, FYNNEI. The CDR3 contains 11 residues. The CDR3 protein is CASSDWYEQYF. The CDR3 nucleotides read TGTGCCAGCAGTGATTGGTACGAGCAGTACTTC.

V is TRBV6-5 and J is TRBJ2-7; 10 bases match TRBD1. Per the germline V gene, CDR1 is MNHEY and CDR2 is SVGAGI. The V segment lost 6 bases and the J segment 3 bases; nucleotides outside the gene matches: 8. CDR3 size: 15 residues. DNA for the CDR3: TGTGCCAGCAGCTGGGACAGGGGCGAAGGCTACGAGCAGTACTTC. Its translation: CASSWDRGEGYEQYF.

The genes are TRBV7-9 and TRBJ1-5, with D perhaps TRBD1 (5 bases). CDR1 and CDR2 from the germline V gene are SEHNR and FQNEAQ (reference sequence). With 1 base removed from V and 7 bases from J, the gap between germline ends came to 8 bases. This CDR3 region has 13 residues. CDR3: CASSLGGEQPQHF. DNA of the CDR3: TGTGCCAGCAGCTTAGGGGGGGAACAGCCCCAGCATTTT. The whole variable domain, remainder taken from reference TRBV7-9 and TRBJ1-5, is DTGVSQNPRHKITKRGQNVTFRCDPISEHNRLYWYRQTLGQGPEFLTYFQNEAQLEKSRLLSDRFSAERPKGSFSTLEIQRTEQGDSAMYLCASSLGGEQPQHFGDGTRLSIL.